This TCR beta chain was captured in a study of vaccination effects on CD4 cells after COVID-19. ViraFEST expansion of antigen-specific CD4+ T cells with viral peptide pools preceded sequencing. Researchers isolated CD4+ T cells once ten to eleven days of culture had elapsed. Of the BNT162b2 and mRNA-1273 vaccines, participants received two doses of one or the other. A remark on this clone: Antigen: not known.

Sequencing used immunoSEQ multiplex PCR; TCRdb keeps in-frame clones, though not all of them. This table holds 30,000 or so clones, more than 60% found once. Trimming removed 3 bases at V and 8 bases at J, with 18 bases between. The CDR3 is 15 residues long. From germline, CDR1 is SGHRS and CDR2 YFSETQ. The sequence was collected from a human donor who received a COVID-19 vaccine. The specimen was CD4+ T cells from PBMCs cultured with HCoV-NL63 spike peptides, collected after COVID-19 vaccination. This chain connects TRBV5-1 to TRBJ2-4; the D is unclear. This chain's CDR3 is CASSSTDGRLDIQYF. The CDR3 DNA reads TGCGCCAGCAGCTCCACGGACGGACGCCTGGACATTCAGTACTTC.